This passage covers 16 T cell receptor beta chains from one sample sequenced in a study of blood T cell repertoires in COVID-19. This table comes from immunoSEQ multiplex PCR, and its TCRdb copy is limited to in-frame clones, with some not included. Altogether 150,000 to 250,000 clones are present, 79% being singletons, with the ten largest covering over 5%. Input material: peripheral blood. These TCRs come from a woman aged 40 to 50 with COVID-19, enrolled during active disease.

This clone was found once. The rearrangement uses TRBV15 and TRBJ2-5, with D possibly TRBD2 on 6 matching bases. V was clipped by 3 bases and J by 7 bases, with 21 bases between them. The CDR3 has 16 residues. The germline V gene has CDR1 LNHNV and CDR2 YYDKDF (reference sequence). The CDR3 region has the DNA TGTGCCACCAGCAGTCGTAACCCCGGGGGAATGGCGACCCAGTACTTC. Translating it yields CATSSRNPGGMATQYF.

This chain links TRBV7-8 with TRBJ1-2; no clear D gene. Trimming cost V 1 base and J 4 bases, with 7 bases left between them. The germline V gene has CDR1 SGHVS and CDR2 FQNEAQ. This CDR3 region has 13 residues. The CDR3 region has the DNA TGTGCCAGCAGCTTAGGCACTTCCTATGGCTACACCTTC. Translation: CASSLGTSYGYTF. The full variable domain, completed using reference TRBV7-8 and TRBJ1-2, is GAGVSQSPRYKVAKRGQDVALRCDPISGHVSLFWYQQALGQGPEFLTYFQNEAQLDKSGLPSDRFFAERPEGSVSTLKIQRTQQEDSAVYLCASSLGTSYGYTFGSGTRLTVV.

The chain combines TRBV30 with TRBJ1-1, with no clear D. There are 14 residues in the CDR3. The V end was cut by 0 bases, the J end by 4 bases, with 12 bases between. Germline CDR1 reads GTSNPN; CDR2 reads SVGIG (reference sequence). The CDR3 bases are TGTGCCTGGAGTGTAGTCCGTTTCGGCACTGAAGCTTTCTTT. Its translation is CAWSVVRFGTEAFF.

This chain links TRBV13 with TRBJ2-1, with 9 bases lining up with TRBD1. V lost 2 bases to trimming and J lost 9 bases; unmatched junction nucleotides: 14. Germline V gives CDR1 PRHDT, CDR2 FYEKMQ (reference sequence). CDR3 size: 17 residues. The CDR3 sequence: CASSLSPGTGIWGEQFF. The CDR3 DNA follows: TGTGCCAGCAGCTTATCGCCAGGGACAGGGATATGGGGTGAGCAGTTCTTC. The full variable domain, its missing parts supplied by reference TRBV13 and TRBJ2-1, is AAGVIQSPRHLIKEKRETATLKCYPIPRHDTVYWYQQGPGQDPQFLISFYEKMQSDKGSIPDRFSAQQFSDYHSELNMSSLELGDSALYFCASSLSPGTGIWGEQFFGPGTRLTVL.

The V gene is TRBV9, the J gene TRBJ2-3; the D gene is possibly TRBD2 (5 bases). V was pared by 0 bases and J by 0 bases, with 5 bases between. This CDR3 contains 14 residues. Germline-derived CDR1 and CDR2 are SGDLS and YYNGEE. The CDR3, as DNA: TGTGCCAGCAGCGTAGGGACTAGCACAGATACGCAGTATTTT. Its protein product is CASSVGTSTDTQYF.

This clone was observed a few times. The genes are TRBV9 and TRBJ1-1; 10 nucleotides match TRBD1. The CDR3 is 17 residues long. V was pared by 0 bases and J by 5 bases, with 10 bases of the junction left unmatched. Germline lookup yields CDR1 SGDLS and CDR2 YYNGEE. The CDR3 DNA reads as TGTGCCAGCAGCGTAGGGCTATGGGACAGGGGAAGGACTGAAGCTTTCTTT. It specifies CASSVGLWDRGRTEAFF. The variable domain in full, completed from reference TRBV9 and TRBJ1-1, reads DSGVTQTPKHLITATGQRVTLRCSPRSGDLSVYWYQQSLDQGLQFLIQYYNGEERAKGNILERFSAQQFPDLHSELNLSSLELGDSALYFCASSVGLWDRGRTEAFFGQGTRLTVV.

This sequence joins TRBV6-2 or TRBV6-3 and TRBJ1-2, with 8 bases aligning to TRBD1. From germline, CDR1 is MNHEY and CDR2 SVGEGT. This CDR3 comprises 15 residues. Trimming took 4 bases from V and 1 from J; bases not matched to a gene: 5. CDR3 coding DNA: TGTGCCAGCAGTTCCGGGACAGGAGGTAACTATGGCTACACCTTC. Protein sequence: CASSSGTGGNYGYTF.

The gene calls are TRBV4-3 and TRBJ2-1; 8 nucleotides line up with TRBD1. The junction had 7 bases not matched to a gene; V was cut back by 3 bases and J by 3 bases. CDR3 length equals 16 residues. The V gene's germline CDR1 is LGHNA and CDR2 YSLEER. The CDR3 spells CASSHDPGQGYNEQFF. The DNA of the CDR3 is TGCGCCAGCAGCCACGACCCCGGACAGGGCTACAATGAGCAGTTCTTC.

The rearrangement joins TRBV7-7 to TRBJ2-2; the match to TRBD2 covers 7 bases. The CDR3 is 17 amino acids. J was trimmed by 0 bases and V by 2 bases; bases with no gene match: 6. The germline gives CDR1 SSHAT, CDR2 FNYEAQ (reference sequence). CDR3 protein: CASSLLGGNSNTGELFF. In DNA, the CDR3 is TGTGCCAGCAGCTTATTGGGGGGGAACTCGAACACCGGGGAGCTGTTTTTT.

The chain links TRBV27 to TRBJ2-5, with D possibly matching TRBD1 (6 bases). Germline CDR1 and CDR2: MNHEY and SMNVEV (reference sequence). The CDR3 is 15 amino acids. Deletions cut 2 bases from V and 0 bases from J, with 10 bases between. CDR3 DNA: TGTGCCAGCAGTTTAGTTTGGACAGACCAAGAGACCCAGTACTTC. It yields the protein CASSLVWTDQETQYF.

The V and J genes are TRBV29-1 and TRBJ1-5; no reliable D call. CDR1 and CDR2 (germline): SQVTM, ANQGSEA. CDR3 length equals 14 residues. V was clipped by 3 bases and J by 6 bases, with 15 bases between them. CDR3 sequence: CSVELEAGSQPQHF. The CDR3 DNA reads TGCAGCGTTGAGTTGGAGGCAGGTTCTCAGCCCCAGCATTTT.

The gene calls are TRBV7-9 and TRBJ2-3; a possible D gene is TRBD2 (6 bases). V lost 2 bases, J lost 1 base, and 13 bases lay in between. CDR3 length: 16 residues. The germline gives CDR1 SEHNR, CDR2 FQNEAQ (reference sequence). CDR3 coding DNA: TGTGCCAGCAGCTTATTATTCGGGAGAGGCACAGATACGCAGTATTTT. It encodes CASSLLFGRGTDTQYF.

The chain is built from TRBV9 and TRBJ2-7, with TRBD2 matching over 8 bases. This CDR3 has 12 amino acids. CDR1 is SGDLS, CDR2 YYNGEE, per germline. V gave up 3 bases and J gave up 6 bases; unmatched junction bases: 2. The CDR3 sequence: CASSATSGEQYF. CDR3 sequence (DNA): TGTGCCAGCAGCGCCACTAGCGGCGAGCAGTACTTC.

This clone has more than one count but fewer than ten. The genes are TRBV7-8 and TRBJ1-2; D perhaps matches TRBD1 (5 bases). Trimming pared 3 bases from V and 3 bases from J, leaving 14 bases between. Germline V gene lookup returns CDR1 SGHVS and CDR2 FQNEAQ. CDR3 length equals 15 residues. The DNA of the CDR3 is TGTGCCAGCAGCTTGTACCAGGGTACCGACTATGGCTACACCTTC. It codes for CASSLYQGTDYGYTF.

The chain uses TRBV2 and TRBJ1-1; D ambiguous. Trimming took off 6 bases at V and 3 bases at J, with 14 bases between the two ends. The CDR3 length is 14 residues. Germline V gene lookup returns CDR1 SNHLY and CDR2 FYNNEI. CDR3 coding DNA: TGTGCCAGCAGCCCAAGGCGGTCGGACACTGAAGCTTTCTTT. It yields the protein CASSPRRSDTEAFF.

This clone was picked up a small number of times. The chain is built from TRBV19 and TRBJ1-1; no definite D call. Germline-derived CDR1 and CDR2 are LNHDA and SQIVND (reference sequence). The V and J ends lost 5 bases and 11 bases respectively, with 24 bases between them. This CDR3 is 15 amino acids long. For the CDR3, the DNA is TGTGCCAGTAGTGCCTTGGGAGGACTCTCGCCCGATGCTTTCTTT. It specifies CASSALGGLSPDAFF.